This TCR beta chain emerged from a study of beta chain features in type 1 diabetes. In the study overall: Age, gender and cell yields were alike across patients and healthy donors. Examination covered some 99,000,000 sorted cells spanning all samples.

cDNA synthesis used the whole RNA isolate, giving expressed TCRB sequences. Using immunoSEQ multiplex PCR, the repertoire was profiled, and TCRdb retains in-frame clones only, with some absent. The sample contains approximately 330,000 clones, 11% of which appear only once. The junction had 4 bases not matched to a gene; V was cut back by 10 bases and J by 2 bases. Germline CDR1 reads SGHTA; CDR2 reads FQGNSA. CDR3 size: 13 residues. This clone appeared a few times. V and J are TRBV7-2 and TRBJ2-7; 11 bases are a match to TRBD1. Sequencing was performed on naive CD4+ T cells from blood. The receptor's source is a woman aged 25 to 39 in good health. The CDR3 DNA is TGTGCCACCCTGGGACAGGGGGCCTACGAGCAGTACTTC. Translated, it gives CATLGQGAYEQYF.